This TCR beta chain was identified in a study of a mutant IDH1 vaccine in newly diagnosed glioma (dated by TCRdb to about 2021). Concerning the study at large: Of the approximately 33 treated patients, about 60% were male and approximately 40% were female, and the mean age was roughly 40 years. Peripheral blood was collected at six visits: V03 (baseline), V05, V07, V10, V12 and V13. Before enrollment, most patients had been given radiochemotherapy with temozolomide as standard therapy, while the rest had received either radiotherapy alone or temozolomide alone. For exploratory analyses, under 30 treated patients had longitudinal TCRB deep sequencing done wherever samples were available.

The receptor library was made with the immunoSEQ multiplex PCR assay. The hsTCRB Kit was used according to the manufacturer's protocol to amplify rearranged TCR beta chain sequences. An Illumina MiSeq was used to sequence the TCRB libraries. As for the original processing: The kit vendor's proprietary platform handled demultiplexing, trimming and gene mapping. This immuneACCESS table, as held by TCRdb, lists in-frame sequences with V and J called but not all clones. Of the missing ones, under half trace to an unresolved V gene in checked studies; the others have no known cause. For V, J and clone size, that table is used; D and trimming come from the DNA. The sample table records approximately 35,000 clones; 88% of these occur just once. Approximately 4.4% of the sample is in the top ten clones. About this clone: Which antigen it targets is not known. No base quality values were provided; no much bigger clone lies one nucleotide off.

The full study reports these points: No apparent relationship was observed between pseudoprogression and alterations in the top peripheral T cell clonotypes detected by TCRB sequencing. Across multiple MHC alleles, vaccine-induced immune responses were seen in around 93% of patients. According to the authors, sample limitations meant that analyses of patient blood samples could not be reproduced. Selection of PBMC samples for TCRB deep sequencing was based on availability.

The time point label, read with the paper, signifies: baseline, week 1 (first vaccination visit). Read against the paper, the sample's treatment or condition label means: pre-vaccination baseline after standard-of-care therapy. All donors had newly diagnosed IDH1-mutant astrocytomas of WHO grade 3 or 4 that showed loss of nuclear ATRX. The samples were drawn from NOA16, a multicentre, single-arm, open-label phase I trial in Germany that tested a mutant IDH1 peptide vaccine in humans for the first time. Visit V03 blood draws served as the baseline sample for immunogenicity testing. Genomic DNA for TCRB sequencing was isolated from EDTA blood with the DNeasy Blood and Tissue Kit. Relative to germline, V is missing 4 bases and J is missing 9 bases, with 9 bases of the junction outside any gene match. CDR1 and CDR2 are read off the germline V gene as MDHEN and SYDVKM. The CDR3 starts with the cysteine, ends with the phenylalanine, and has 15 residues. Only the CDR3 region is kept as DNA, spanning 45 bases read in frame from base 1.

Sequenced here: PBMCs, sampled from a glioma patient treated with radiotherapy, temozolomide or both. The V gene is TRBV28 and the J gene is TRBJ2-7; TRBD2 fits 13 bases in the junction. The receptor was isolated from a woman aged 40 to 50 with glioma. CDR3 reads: CASSSPGLAGPGQYF. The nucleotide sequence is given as TGTGCCAGCAGTTCACCGGGACTAGCGGGGCCTGGGCAGTACTTC.